The 7 T cell receptor beta chains below were found in one sample sequenced in a study of molecular identifiers for immune sequencing clone quantification. TCRdb analysed the PCR reads with MiXCR anew, one entry per CDR3 protein. The sample consists of about 640,000 distinct CDR3 sequences, 15% to 20% of them appearing once. The sequencing sample was made of naive CD8+ T cells from blood, with Jurkat cell RNA spiked in. The sample's subset: FACS-sorted CD8+CD4-CCR7+CD45RA+ naive T cells. Every receptor here comes from a human donor in good health. Some libraries in this study had Jurkat cell RNA spiked in.

The table lists this clonotype with many counts. V and J are TRBV2 and TRBJ2-7; a weak D match, TRBD1 (6 bases). The CDR3 covers 12 residues. Looked up from germline, CDR1 is SNHLY and CDR2 is FYNNEI. Trimming cost V 8 bases and J 6 bases, with 14 bases left between them. The chain's CDR3 is CASETGMGEQYF. CDR3 bases: TGTGCCAGCGAAACAGGGATGGGCGAGCAGTACTTC.

To note about this clonotype: This may be a read error: a much more frequent sequence differs by one nucleotide. This rearrangement joins TRBV6-1 to TRBJ1-5; 7 bases map to TRBD1. The CDR3 is 18 residues long. Germline loops: CDR1 MNHNS, CDR2 SASEGT. As DNA, the CDR3 is TGTGCCAGCAGTGAAAGAGTTTTGTGGGACAGCCTAAATCAGCCCCAGCGTTTT. This encodes CASSERVLWDSLNQPQRF.

The J gene is TRBJ2-1, the V gene TRBV12-3 or TRBV12-4; D possibly corresponds to TRBD1 (6 bases). V was clipped by 5 bases and J by 8 bases, with 16 bases between them. This CDR3 comprises 14 residues. CDR3 in DNA: TGTGCCAGCAGTCCTAGGACAGATTCCGATGAGCAGTTCTTC. This encodes CASSPRTDSDEQFF.

This clonotype was counted between two and nine times. The chain links TRBV12-3 or TRBV12-4 to TRBJ1-5, with a weak D call TRBD1 (5 bases). The CDR3 contains 15 residues. Trimming removed 5 bases at V and 1 base at J, with 12 bases between. The CDR3 DNA reads TGTGCCAGCAGTAACTACCGGGACAGCAATCAGCCCCAGCATTTT. Translating it yields CASSNYRDSNQPQHF.

Ten or more counts support this clonotype. The chain carries TRBV6-1 and TRBJ1-1; D perhaps matches TRBD1 (6 bases). The ends were cut back, 5 bases at V and 6 bases at J, with 19 bases in the middle. CDR1 and CDR2 from the germline V gene are MNHNS and SASEGT. This CDR3 has 15 residues. The CDR3 sequence: CASSFSGDTGPEAFF. CDR3 DNA sequence: TGTGCCAGCAGTTTTTCAGGGGACACGGGGCCTGAAGCTTTCTTT.

This chain uses TRBV3-1 with TRBJ2-5, with D possibly matching TRBD2 (7 bases). Germline V gene lookup returns CDR1 LGHDT and CDR2 YNNKEL (reference sequence). The CDR3 totals 16 residues. Trimming removed 4 bases at V and 4 bases at J, with 19 bases between. DNA for the CDR3: TGTGCCAGCAGCCGTACCTCTCGGGGGGCTCTAGAGACCCAGTACTTC. It translates to CASSRTSRGALETQYF.

This clonotype was observed at least ten times. The chain carries TRBV6-1 and TRBJ2-7; D may correspond to TRBD1 or TRBD2 (7 bases each). The CDR3 runs to 14 residues. V lost 8 bases and J lost 2, with 16 bases in between. Germline V gene sequence: CDR1 MNHNS, CDR2 SASEGT. The CDR3 loop reads CASQGEGQTYEQYF. As DNA, the CDR3 is TGTGCCAGCCAAGGGGAGGGACAGACCTACGAGCAGTACTTC.